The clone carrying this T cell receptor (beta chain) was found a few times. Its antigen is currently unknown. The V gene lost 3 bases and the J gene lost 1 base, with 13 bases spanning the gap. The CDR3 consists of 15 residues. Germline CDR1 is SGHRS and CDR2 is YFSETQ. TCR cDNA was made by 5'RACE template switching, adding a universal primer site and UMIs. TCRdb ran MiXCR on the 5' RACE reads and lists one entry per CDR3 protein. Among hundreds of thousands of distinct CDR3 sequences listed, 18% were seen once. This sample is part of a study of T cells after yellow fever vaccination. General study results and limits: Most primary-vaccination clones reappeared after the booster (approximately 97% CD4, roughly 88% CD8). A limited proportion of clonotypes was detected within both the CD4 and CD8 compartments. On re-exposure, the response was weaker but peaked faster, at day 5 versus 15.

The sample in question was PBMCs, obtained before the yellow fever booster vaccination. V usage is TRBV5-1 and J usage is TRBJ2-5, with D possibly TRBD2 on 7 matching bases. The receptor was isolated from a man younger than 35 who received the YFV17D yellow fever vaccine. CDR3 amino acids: CASSSRGALQETQYF. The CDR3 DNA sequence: TGCGCCAGCAGCTCCCGGGGGGCCCTCCAAGAGACCCAGTACTTC. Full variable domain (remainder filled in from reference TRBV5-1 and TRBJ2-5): KAGVTQTPRYLIKTRGQQVTLSCSPISGHRSVSWYQQTPGQGLQFLFEYFSETQRNKGNFPGRFSGRQFSNSRSEMNVSTLELGDSALYLCASSSRGALQETQYFGPGTRLLVL.